A selection of T cell receptor beta chains follows, all from one sample in a study of neurological immune-mediated disorders. TCRdb re-called the 5' RACE reads through MiXCR, storing one row per CDR3 protein. The table has about 71,000 distinct CDR3 sequences, less than 5.5% seen once; the top ten hold 6.5% to 7.5%. The sequencing sample was made of PBMCs. Receptor source: a man aged 30-40 years with multiple sclerosis. The CDR3 runs from the conserved cysteine through the conserved F or W. D genes are given only for firm matches. The size field is filled for only some rows; it gives once, few, many or a size class.

clone size: many; V gene: TRBV5-1; J gene: TRBJ2-3; D gene: TRBD2; CDR3 protein: CASSPLSGSTDTQYF; CDR3 DNA: TGCGCCAGCAGCCCCCTTAGCGGGAGCACAGATACGCAGTATTTT
clone size: many; V gene: TRBV11-2; J gene: TRBJ2-7; D gene: NA; CDR3 protein: CATEGSLYEQYF; CDR3 DNA: TGTGCCACCGAGGGCAGCCTCTACGAGCAGTACTTC
clone size: medium-sized; V gene: TRBV7-2; J gene: TRBJ1-2; D gene: TRBD1; CDR3 protein: CASSLDRGMNYGYTF; CDR3 DNA: TGTGCCAGCAGCTTGGACAGGGGGATGAACTATGGCTACACCTTC
clone size: many; V gene: TRBV6-5; J gene: TRBJ1-2; D gene: NA; CDR3 protein: CASSYSRPYGYTF; CDR3 DNA: TGTGCCAGCAGTTACTCGAGGCCCTATGGCTACACCTTC
clone size: few; V gene: TRBV10-3; J gene: TRBJ1-3; D gene: NA; CDR3 protein: CAALGGNYSGNTIYF; CDR3 DNA: TGTGCCGCCCTGGGGGGGAACTATTCTGGAAACACCATATATTTT
clone size: many; V gene: TRBV7-3; J gene: TRBJ1-1; D gene: NA; CDR3 protein: CASSFQLNTEAFF; CDR3 DNA: TGTGCCAGCAGCTTTCAGTTGAACACTGAAGCTTTCTTT
clone size: many; V gene: TRBV20-1; J gene: TRBJ1-4; D gene: NA; CDR3 protein: CSARDAGWDNEKLFF; CDR3 DNA: TGCAGTGCTAGAGACGCGGGGTGGGATAATGAAAAACTGTTTTTT
clone size: many; V gene: TRBV2; J gene: TRBJ1-6; D gene: TRBD1; CDR3 protein: CASSFRTGVRSPLHF; CDR3 DNA: TGTGCCAGCAGTTTTCGGACAGGGGTCCGATCACCCCTCCACTTT
clone size: many; V gene: TRBV6-6; J gene: TRBJ2-4; D gene: NA; CDR3 protein: CASSLESSAKNIQYF; CDR3 DNA: TGTGCCAGCAGTCTGGAGTCCTCAGCCAAAAACATTCAGTACTTC
clone size: many; V gene: TRBV24-1; J gene: TRBJ2-1; D gene: TRBD1; CDR3 protein: CATSRGHEGEQFF; CDR3 DNA: TGTGCCACTTCTAGGGGGCACGAAGGTGAGCAGTTCTTC
clone size: NA; V gene: TRBV7-9; J gene: TRBJ1-4; D gene: NA; CDR3 protein: CASSLGDGEGEKLFF; CDR3 DNA: TGTGCCAGCAGCTTAGGAGACGGGGAGGGTGAAAAACTGTTTTTT
clone size: NA; V gene: TRBV5-1; J gene: TRBJ1-1; D gene: TRBD1; CDR3 protein: CASSVGGRGTEAFF; CDR3 DNA: TGCGCCAGCAGCGTAGGGGGCCGGGGCACTGAAGCTTTCTTT
clone size: many; V gene: TRBV29-1; J gene: TRBJ1-1; D gene: NA; CDR3 protein: CSGTGITEAFF; CDR3 DNA: TGCAGCGGCACAGGGATTACTGAAGCTTTCTTT
clone size: many; V gene: TRBV20-1; J gene: TRBJ1-1; D gene: TRBD1; CDR3 protein: CSARPRGQVTEAFF; CDR3 DNA: TGCAGTGCTCGACCCAGGGGGCAAGTCACTGAAGCTTTCTTT